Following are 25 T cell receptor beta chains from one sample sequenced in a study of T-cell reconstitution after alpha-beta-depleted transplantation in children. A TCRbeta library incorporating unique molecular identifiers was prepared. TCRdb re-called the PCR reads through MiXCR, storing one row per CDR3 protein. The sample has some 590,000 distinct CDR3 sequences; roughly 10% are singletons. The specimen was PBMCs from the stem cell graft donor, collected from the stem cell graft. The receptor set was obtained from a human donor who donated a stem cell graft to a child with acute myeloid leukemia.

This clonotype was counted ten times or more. This CDR3 reads CSAERQGVKNIQYF. CDR3 nucleotides: TGCAGTGCCGAGCGACAGGGTGTGAAAAACATTCAGTACTTC. This chain links TRBV20-1 with TRBJ2-4; TRBD1 matches at 7 bases. The CDR3 totals 14 residues. Germline V CDR1 and CDR2: DFQATT, SNEGSKA (reference sequence). The trim removed 6 bases at V and 4 bases at J, leaving 9 bases unmatched.

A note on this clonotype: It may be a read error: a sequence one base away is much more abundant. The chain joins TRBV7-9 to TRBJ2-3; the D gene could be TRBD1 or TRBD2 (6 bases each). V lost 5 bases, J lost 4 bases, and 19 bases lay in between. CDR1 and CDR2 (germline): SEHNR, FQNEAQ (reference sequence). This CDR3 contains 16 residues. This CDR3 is CASSPGRRGEADTQYF. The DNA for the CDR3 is TGTGCCAGCAGCCCAGGACGGAGGGGGGAAGCAGATACGCAGTATTTT.

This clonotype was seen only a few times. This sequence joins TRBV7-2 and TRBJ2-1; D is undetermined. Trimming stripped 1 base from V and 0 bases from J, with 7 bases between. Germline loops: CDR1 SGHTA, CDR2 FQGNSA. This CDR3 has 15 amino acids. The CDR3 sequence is CASSLVWNSYNEQFF. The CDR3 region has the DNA TGTGCCAGCAGCTTAGTTTGGAACTCCTACAATGAGCAGTTCTTC.

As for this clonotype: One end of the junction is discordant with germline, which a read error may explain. This CDR3 is CACSQPQGSTEAFF. DNA of the CDR3: TGTGCCTGCAGCCAGCCACAGGGATCCACTGAAGCTTTCTTT. J is TRBJ1-1 and V is TRBV3-1; TRBD1 might be the D (6 bases). The CDR3 contains 14 residues. Germline CDR1 reads LGHDT; CDR2 reads YNNKEL (reference sequence).

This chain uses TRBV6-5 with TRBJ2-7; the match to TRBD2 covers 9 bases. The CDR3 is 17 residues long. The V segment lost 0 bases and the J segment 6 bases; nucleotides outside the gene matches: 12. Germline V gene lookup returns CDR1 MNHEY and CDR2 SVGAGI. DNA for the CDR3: TGTGCCAGCAGTTACTCTCTCCTGACTAGCGGCCCCATCGAGCAGTACTTC. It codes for CASSYSLLTSGPIEQYF.

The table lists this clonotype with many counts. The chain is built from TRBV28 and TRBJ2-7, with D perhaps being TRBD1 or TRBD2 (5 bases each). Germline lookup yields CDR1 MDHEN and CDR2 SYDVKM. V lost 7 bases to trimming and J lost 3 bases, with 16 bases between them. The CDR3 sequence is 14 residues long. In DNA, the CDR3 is TGTGCCAGCACCGAACGGGGCGGACTCTACGAGCAGTACTTC. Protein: CASTERGGLYEQYF.

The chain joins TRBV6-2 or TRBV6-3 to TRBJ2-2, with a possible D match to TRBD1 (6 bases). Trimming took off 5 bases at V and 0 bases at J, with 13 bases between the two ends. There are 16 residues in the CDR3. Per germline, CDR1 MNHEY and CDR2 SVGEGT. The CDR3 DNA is TGTGCCAGCAGTCAAGGGGGAAGTCCGAACACCGGGGAGCTGTTTTTT. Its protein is CASSQGGSPNTGELFF.

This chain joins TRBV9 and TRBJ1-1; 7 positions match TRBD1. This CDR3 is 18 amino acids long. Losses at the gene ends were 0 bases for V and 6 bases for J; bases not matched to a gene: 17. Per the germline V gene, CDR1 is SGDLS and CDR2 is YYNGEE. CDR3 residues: CASSVGGGTVIPYPEAFF. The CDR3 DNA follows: TGTGCCAGCAGCGTAGGGGGTGGGACAGTCATTCCCTATCCTGAAGCTTTCTTT.

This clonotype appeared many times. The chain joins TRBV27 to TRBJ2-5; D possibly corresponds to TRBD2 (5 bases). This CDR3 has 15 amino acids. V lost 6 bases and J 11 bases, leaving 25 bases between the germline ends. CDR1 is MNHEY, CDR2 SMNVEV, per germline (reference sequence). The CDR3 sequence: CASSLNPRGDITQYF. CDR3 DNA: TGTGCCAGCAGCCTCAATCCTCGGGGAGATATAACGCAGTACTTC.

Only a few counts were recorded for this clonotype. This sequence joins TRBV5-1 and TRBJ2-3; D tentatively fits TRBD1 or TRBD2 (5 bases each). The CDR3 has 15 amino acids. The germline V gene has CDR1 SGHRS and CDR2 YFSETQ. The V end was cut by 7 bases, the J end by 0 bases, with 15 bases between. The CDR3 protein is CASRPGPGSTDTQYF. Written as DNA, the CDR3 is TGCGCCAGCCGCCCGGGGCCAGGGAGCACAGATACGCAGTATTTT.

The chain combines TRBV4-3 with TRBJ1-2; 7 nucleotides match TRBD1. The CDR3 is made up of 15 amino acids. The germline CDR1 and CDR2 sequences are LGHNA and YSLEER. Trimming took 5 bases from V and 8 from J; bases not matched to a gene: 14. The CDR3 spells CASSSSARDSRGYTF. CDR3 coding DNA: TGCGCCAGCAGCAGTTCGGCAAGGGACAGCCGGGGCTACACCTTC.

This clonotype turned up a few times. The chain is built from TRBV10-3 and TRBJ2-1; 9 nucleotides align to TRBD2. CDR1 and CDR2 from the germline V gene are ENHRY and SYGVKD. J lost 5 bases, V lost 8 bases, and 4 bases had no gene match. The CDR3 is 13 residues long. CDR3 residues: CAICLAGNNEQFF. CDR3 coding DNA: TGTGCCATCTGCCTAGCGGGGAACAATGAGCAGTTCTTC.

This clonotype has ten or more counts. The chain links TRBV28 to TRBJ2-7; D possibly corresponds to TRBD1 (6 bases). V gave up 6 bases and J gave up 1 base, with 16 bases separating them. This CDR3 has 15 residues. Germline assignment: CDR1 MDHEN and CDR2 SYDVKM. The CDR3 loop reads CASSSRQAGSYEQYF. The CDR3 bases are TGTGCCAGCAGCTCCCGACAGGCTGGATCCTACGAGCAGTACTTC.

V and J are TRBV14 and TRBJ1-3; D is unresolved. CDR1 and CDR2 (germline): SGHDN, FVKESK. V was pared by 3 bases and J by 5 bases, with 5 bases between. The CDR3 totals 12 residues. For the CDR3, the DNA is TGTGCCAGCAGCCAGCAAAGAAACACCATATATTTT. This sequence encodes CASSQQRNTIYF. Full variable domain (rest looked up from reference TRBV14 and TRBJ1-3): EAGVTQFPSHSVIEKGQTVTLRCDPISGHDNLYWYRRVMGKEIKFLLHFVKESKQDESGMPNNRFLAERTGGTYSTLKVQPAELEDSGVYFCASSQQRNTIYFGEGSWLTVV.

The CDR3 protein is CSVSGGSTTEAFF. As DNA, the CDR3 is TGCAGCGTATCGGGGGGCTCAACCACTGAAGCTTTCTTT. The chain joins TRBV29-1 to TRBJ1-1; tentatively, D is TRBD1 (6 bases). Germline V gene data show CDR1 as SQVTM and CDR2 as ANQGSEA. The germline V and J ends were trimmed by 6 bases and 4 bases, with 15 bases remaining between them. This CDR3 has 13 residues.

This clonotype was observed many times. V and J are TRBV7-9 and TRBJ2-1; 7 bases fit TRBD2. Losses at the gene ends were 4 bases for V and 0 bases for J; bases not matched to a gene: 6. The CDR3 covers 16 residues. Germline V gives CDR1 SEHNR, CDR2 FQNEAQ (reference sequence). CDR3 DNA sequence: TGTGCCAGCAGCTCTACTAGCGCTAGCTCCTACAATGAGCAGTTCTTC. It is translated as CASSSTSASSYNEQFF.

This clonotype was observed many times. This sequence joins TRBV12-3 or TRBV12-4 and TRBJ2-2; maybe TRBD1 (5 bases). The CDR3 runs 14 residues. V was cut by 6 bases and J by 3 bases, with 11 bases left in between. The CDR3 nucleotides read TGTGCCAGCAGGCCAGGCAGGGACACCGGGGAGCTGTTTTTT. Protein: CASRPGRDTGELFF.

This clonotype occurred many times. For the CDR3, the DNA is TGTGCCAGCAACATGCGACGGAAGGAGGATACGCAGTATTTT. Protein sequence: CASNMRRKEDTQYF. The rearrangement uses TRBV6-1 and TRBJ2-3; D gene uncertain. The CDR3 totals 14 residues. Germline values: CDR1 MNHNS, CDR2 SASEGT. V was cut by 7 bases and J by 6 bases, with 17 bases left in between.

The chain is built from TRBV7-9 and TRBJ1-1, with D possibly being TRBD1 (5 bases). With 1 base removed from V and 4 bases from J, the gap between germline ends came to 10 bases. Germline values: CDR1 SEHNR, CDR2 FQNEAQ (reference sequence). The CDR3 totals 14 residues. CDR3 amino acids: CASSLGDVGTEAFF. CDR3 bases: TGTGCCAGCAGCTTAGGGGACGTGGGCACTGAAGCTTTCTTT.

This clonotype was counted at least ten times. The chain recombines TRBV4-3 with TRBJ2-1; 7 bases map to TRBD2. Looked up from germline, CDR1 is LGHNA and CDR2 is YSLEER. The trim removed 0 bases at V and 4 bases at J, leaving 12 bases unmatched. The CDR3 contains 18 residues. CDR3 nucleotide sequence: TGCGCCAGCAGCCAAGATCTGGCTAGCGGCTACTCGTACAATGAGCAGTTCTTC. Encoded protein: CASSQDLASGYSYNEQFF.

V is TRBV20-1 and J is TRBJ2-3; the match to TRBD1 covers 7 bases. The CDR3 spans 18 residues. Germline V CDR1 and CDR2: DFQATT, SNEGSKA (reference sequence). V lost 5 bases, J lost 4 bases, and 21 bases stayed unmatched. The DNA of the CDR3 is TGCAGTGCTGGAGGCGAGGGCCCTAGGGACAGTTCCCCAGATACGCAGTATTTT. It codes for CSAGGEGPRDSSPDTQYF.

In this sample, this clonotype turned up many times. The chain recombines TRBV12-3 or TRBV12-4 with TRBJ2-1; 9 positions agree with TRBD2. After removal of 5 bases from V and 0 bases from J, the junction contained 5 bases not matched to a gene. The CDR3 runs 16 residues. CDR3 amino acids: CASSPISGSSYNEQFF. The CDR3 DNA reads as TGTGCCAGCAGTCCAATTAGCGGGAGCTCCTACAATGAGCAGTTCTTC.

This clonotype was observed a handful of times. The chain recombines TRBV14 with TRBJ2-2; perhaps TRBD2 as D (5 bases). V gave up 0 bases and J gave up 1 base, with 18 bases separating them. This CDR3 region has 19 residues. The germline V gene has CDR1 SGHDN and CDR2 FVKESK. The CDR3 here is CASSQEGRSGTGNTGELFF. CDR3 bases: TGTGCCAGCAGCCAAGAAGGCCGGTCGGGAACCGGGAACACCGGGGAGCTGTTTTTT.

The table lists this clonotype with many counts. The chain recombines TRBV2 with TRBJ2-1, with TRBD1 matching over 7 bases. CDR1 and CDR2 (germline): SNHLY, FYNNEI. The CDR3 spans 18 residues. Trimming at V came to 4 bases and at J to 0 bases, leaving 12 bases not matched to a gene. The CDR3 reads CASSGYRGPTSSYNEQFF. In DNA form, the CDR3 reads TGTGCCAGCAGTGGTTACAGGGGCCCTACGAGCTCCTACAATGAGCAGTTCTTC.

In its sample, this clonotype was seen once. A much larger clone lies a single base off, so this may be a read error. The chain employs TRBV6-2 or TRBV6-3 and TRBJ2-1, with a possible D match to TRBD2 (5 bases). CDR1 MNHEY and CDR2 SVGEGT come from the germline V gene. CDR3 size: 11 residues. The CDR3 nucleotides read TGTGCCAGCAGCCTAGCACGAGAGCGGTTCTTC. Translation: CASSLARERFF.